The sequence of this TCR beta chain was determined in a study of cytomegalovirus exposure and HLA in healthy donors (dated by TCRdb to about 2017). Looking at the study overall: In an earlier analysis of 450 to 750 of the donors, 276 Gb of sequence data and 117 million unique TCR beta sequences from about 179 million T cells were reported. An early release covering roughly 600 HLA-typed donors comprised approximately 290 gigabases of sequencing data and roughly 85 million unique TCR sequences. The genetic ancestry cluster associated with self-reported Caucasian donors included roughly 84% of the roughly 400 genotyped donors. The study aimed to test whether cataloging public T cell receptors could reveal signatures of past pathogen exposure. The study used immunosequencing to profile the T cell repertoires of approximately 640 subjects and linked those repertoires to cytomegalovirus serostatus. A separate validation cohort of approximately 130 different subjects was used in addition to the 666-subject first cohort. The study combined high-throughput TCR immunosequencing, statistical association of individual TCRs with disease status, and machine learning to predict cytomegalovirus infection status. A later analysis re-examined previously published TCR beta repertoires from just over 650 donors and added high-resolution HLA genotyping to investigate patterns of TCR occurrence. In the later analysis, no new phenotypic data were used to find candidate immune exposures; instead, reliance was placed on TCR beta sequences and their occurrence across donors. An earlier analysis of approximately 630 of the donors applied high-throughput TCR beta sequencing to assess whether each TCR beta V gene segment acted as functional or pseudogenic. Alongside the repertoire data, information on donor age, sex, ethnicity and CMV serostatus was compiled. Genome-wide SNP genotypes for about 65% of the 666 donors were used in a later genetic analysis, which treated that subset as a discovery cohort. Every repertoire in the discovery cohort had been generated on one and the same sequencing platform. Both class I and class II loci were covered by HLA typing, at four-digit resolution. The number of donors typed differed by locus, with about 629-640 for A, B, C, DRB1 and DQB1, 522 for DQA1, 606 for DPA1, and 472 for DPB1. Because of strong linkage in the cohort, roughly five DR-DQ haplotypes were treated as single units for association and clustering. Among several hundred genotyped donors of the cohort, an average of around 250,000 unique TCR beta nucleotide sequences was sequenced per donor, of which 15% to 20% were non-productive.

Of note for this clone: Its recognized antigen is unknown. Per-base qualities were not stored, and no clone one base away is much larger.

The cohort consisted of 600 or so healthy bone marrow donors. At the time of sampling, all cohort members were nominally healthy, though unrecorded immune exposures were likely present. The donor tested CMV seropositive, placing the donor among the roughly 270 seropositive members of the cohort. Each donor provided a peripheral blood sample, and peripheral blood mononuclear cells were used for TCR beta sequencing. Genomic DNA was extracted from the blood cell samples with the Qiagen DNeasy Blood Extraction Kit. The junction carries 9 bases between V and J, which are trimmed by 1 base and 0 bases respectively. From the cysteine through the phenylalanine, the CDR3 covers 15 amino acids. CDR3 DNA is the only sequence kept; it has 45 bases, read in frame from the first base. CDR1 is given as SGHVS and CDR2 as FQNEAQ, both from the germline V gene. What the research found in general, with its limitations: In a later analysis, most CMV-associated TCR beta chains were found to appear HLA-restricted, with HLA associations seemingly driven largely by CMV exposure. Only TCR beta chains were sequenced in this cohort, and the absence of alpha or paired-chain data limited detectable features. Because HLA typing was missing for some donors at each locus, association tests included only the typed subset. Because the 87-base-pair reads could not distinguish some IMGT-functional V segments, including TRBV6-2 and TRBV6-3, those segments were excluded. The study gave a list of 150 to 200 TCR beta chains associated with cytomegalovirus. A later analysis reported that several top co-occurrence clusters appeared linked to parvovirus B19, influenza, CMV and Epstein-Barr virus. At a false discovery rate of 0.05, a later analysis linked about 17,000 TCR beta sequences to specific HLA alleles. A further reported finding was that TCR beta sequences accurately predicted the HLA-A and HLA-B alleles for most subjects in the first cohort. It was suggested by the authors that the approach could potentially be generalized to other disease states and immunological phenotypes. The only immune exposure information available for the cohort was CMV serostatus. While some public TCRs were present in many individuals, most TCR sequences turned up only very rarely across donors. A cluster of highly shared sequence variants was judged likely to represent a technical artifact of the sequencing pipeline. In vitro tests confirmed that a few of the cytomegalovirus-associated TCR beta chains recognize cytomegalovirus antigens. Compared with equally common non-associated chains, HLA-associated TCR beta chains in a later analysis were more clonally expanded and had lower generation probabilities. The classifier was reported to diagnose cytomegalovirus status with high specificity and sensitivity in both the original and validation cohorts. In a later genetic analysis, fewer N-insertions in productive TCRs were reported among donors in an Asian-associated ancestry cluster than the approximately 670-donor mean. V-gene and J-gene trimming of TCR beta chains was associated with a missense DCLRE1C variant in a later genetic analysis, and the association was replicated in an independent cohort. Roughly 15 rarely observed V segments, including chromosome 9 orphons, were excluded from the earlier analysis of about 600 of the donors because counts were too low. In an earlier analysis of approximately 590 of the donors, most TCR beta V segments appeared in productive rearrangements about 87% or about 30% of the time, broadly matching IMGT annotations. Sequencing depth was assumed to be roughly uniform across donors in the presence/absence analyses, though that assumption may not hold. Correlated functional status among segregating V segments might be attributable to linkage disequilibrium, but an unknown experimental factor could not be ruled out. When HLA alleles, especially DR and DQ, strongly co-occurred, attributing TCR associations to individual alleles was difficult. In a later analysis, TCR association rates were found to vary across HLA loci, with the most associated TCRs seen for DRB1 alleles and the fewest for HLA-C alleles.

The library was obtained by the immunoSEQ multiplex PCR assay. For the multiplex PCR, a mixture combining 60 forward primers for TCR Vbeta segments and 13 reverse primers for TCR Jbeta segments was used. Amplification of the CDR3 region of rearranged TCR beta genes was performed with a multiplex PCR assay on genomic DNA. The amplified TCR beta libraries were sequenced on the Illumina HiSeq System as 87-base-pair reads. On the authors' methods: Across the 670 or so repertoires, a later analysis counted some 81 million unique TCR beta chains, around 11 million of which were shared by at least two donors. Raw reads were error-corrected and collapsed into unique sequences with a nearest-neighbor algorithm that merged closely related sequences to remove PCR and sequencing errors. Alignment of CDR3 sequences to IMGT reference sequences was used to assign V, D and J gene segments. For a sequence to be retained, a match of at least six nucleotides was required to both a V gene segment and a J gene segment. Rearrangements were classified as productive when the CDR3 lacked stop codons and remained in frame with V and J, and all other rearrangements were classified as non-productive. CDR3 was defined by IMGT convention, running from the second conserved V-encoded cysteine to the conserved J-encoded phenylalanine. In an earlier analysis of more than 550 of the donors, sequences lacking an unambiguous match to a single V gene segment were excluded. An earlier analysis of several hundred of the donors called V segments functional above 56.7% productive rearrangements and segregating when the between-donor standard deviation exceeded 5%. To diagnose cytomegalovirus status from the catalog of TCR beta chain sequences, a statistical classification framework was built. V and J gene assignment, in a later analysis, came from comparing TCR nucleotide sequences with IMGT/GENE-DB human TR gene sequences. Using the TCRdist pipeline, a later analysis assigned CDR3 sequences along with most-parsimonious VDJ recombination scenarios. A later analysis defined each TCR beta chain by its CDR3 amino acid sequence plus V-gene family, and excluded reads lacking a unique V-gene family. A later analysis removed 592 highly shared, low-generation-probability nucleotide sequences to deal with suspected cross-contamination and a sequencing artifact. A later analysis calculated a clonal expansion index for each public chain from normalized within-repertoire ranks of inferred template counts. A later analysis computed generation probabilities with a VDJ recombination model fitted to out-of-frame rearrangements, and checked the results against IGoR. In a later analysis, TCR-TCR, TCR-HLA and TCR-CMV co-occurrence was scored with hypergeometric tests, and a repertoire-size bias correction was applied to TCR pairs. To estimate false discovery rates, a later analysis permuted the HLA or CMV assignments 20 times. In a later analysis, co-occurring TCRs were grouped using DBSCAN, with TCRdist sequence similarity added in when clustering inside HLA-allele-positive subsets. Repertoires with fewer than 30,000 or more than 120,000 public chains were left out of co-occurrence clustering, as were a few repertoires with anomalous nucleotide sharing. As stored in TCRdb, this immuneACCESS dataset retains in-frame rearrangements with V and J assigned. A fraction of the clones does not appear; measured against another copy, unresolved V genes explain less than half of the discrepancy, and the remainder lacks a known reason. The DNA gave D and trimming, while V, J and clone size come from that table. Recorded for this sample are a few hundred thousand clones; more than 60% of them occurred a single time. The ten largest clones capture 2.5% to 3% of the sample.

This TCR came from a woman in her sixties or seventies in good health and CMV-seropositive. In this chain, TRBV7-8 is recombined with TRBJ2-5; the D gene is perhaps TRBD1, from 6 matching bases. The sequenced sample consisted of PBMCs. The nucleotide sequence reads as follows: TGTGCCAGCAGCTTAGTAGGGACAAACCAAGAGACCCAGTACTTC. This is translated as CASSLVGTNQETQYF.